A selection of T cell receptor beta chains follows, all from one sample in a study of shared clonotypes between healthy human individuals. TCRdb keeps only in-frame clones here, not all; method: immunoSEQ multiplex PCR. This sample yields 2 million or so clones, of which just under 95% are seen a single time; around 1.1% belongs to the top ten. Material: naive CD8+ T cells sorted from blood. Receptors were obtained from a man between 18 and 35 years old in good health. Both conserved end residues are part of each CDR3. The D gene is left open where the match is weak. Expanded clones get a size class; other rows say once, few or many, or leave the size out.

clone_size d_call j_call v_call cdr3_nt cdr3_aa
. . TRBJ2-2 TRBV6-5 TGTGCCAGCAGTCCAGGGGTAATCACCGGGGAGCTGTTTTTT CASSPGVITGELFF
. . TRBJ2-2 TRBV15 TGTGCCACCAGCAGAGATTACGCGGCAGAGATAGGGTCTACAACCGGGGAGCTGTTTTTT CATSRDYAAEIGSTTGELFF
. . TRBJ1-1 TRBV10-2 TGCGCCAGCAGTGCTGGAGTTGAAGCTTTCTTT CASSAGVEAFF
. . TRBJ2-7 TRBV5-6 TGTGCCAGCAGCTCCTGGAGGGGCGGGGATGTCTACGAGCAGTACTTC CASSSWRGGDVYEQYF
. . TRBJ1-1 TRBV4-1 TGCGCCAGCAGCCCTAGACACCTCCAGGTCACTGAAGCTTTCTTT CASSPRHLQVTEAFF
. . TRBJ1-3 TRBV7-9 TGTGCCAGCAGCCCCGACACAGCCATATATTTT CASSPDTAIYF
. . TRBJ2-7 TRBV27 TGTGCCAGCAGGCCCCACGGCTTTTACGAGCAGTACTTC CASRPHGFYEQYF
. TRBD2 TRBJ2-1 TRBV27 TGTGCCAGCAGTTTATCATCGGAGCGGGGGCCCTACAATGAGCAGTTCTTC CASSLSSERGPYNEQFF
. TRBD2 TRBJ2-1 TRBV14 TGTGCCAGCCGGGGGGTCAATGAGCAGTTCTTC CASRGVNEQFF
. . TRBJ1-1 TRBV5-4 TGTGCCAGCCGCCGGGACAACCCGAACACTGAAGCTTTCTTT CASRRDNPNTEAFF
. . TRBJ2-7 TRBV7-9 TGTGCCAGCAGCTTACAGGGCTCCGAGCAGTACTTC CASSLQGSEQYF
. . TRBJ2-7 TRBV7-2 TGTGCCAGCAGCTTACCCCCACCCGGCTCCTACGAGCAGTACTTC CASSLPPPGSYEQYF
. . TRBJ1-2 TRBV7-9 TGTGCCAGCAGCCATGACGCACGGCCCAGGGGATATGGCTACACCTTC CASSHDARPRGYGYTF
once TRBD1 TRBJ2-7 TRBV6-1 TGTGCCAGCAGTTGGGGACAGTCATACGAGCAGTACTTC CASSWGQSYEQYF
. . TRBJ2-7 TRBV19 TGTGCCAGTAGTCCTGGATTGATCTACGAGCAGTACTTC CASSPGLIYEQYF
. . TRBJ2-1 TRBV6-5 TGTGCCAGCAGTTCTCTGGCGGCCAATGAGCAGTTCTTC CASSSLAANEQFF
. . TRBJ1-3 TRBV27 TGTGCCAGCAGTTTAAGCGGGACGGCTGGAAACACCATATATTTT CASSLSGTAGNTIYF
. TRBD1 TRBJ2-3 TRBV25-1 TGTGCCAGCAGCATAGGGGGCGATACGCAGTATTTT CASSIGGDTQYF
. . TRBJ1-1 TRBV27 TGTGCCAGCAATATAAGGGGGGGAGGCACTGAAGCTTTCTTT CASNIRGGGTEAFF
. TRBD1 TRBJ1-2 TRBV6-1 TGTGCCAGCAGTGAATGGGGCATTGGGACAGGGAACTATGGCTACACCTTC CASSEWGIGTGNYGYTF
. TRBD2 TRBJ2-7 TRBV13 TGTGCCAGCAGCAGGCCTAGCGGGAGTTACGAGCAGTACTTC CASSRPSGSYEQYF
. TRBD2 TRBJ2-3 TRBV13 TGTGCCAGCAGCTCCGGGACTAGTTCAGATACGCAGTATTTT CASSSGTSSDTQYF
once TRBD1 TRBJ2-7 TRBV18 TGTGCCAGCTCATTGTACACAGGGGGCAACAGCTACGAGCAGTACTTC CASSLYTGGNSYEQYF
. TRBD2 TRBJ2-1 TRBV15 TGTGCCACCAGCAGAGTAGGACTAGCGGGAGTGTCCTACAATGAGCAGTTCTTC CATSRVGLAGVSYNEQFF
. . TRBJ1-4 TRBV9 TGTGCCAGCAGTCCGGGTAATGAAAAACTGTTTTTT CASSPGNEKLFF
once TRBD2 TRBJ2-1 TRBV13 TGTGCCAGCAGCCCCCAGTCGGGGGGAGCATATGAGCAGTTCTTC CASSPQSGGAYEQFF
. . TRBJ1-6 TRBV27 TGTGCCAGCAGTTTATTCGGGGGCGCGTATAATTCACCCCTCCACTTT CASSLFGGAYNSPLHF
once TRBD1 TRBJ1-6 TRBV10-3 TGTGCCATCAGTGAGTCCGAGCAGGGGGCTGCACCCCTCCACTTT CAISESEQGAAPLHF
. . TRBJ2-7 TRBV6-1 TGTGCCAGCAGTGCTACCTGGGACGGCTCCTACGAGCAGTACTTC CASSATWDGSYEQYF
. . TRBJ2-5 TRBV20-1 TGCAGTGCTAGCTACGGAGAGACCCAGTACTTC CSASYGETQYF
once . TRBJ2-7 TRBV6-5 TGTGCCAGCAGTTACTCTTCAGGGACCGAGCAGTACTTC CASSYSSGTEQYF
. TRBD2 TRBJ2-1 TRBV6-5 TGTGCCAGCAGCTCAGGACTAGCGGGAGGACAGCAGTTCTTC CASSSGLAGGQQFF
. TRBD2 TRBJ2-1 TRBV6-5 TGTGCCAGCAGTTACACTAGCGGTTTTGAGCAGTTCTTC CASSYTSGFEQFF
. . TRBJ2-7 TRBV5-6 TGTGCCAGCAGCTTGGGGTCTCGGGGGTTGAGCTCCTACGAGCAGTACTTC CASSLGSRGLSSYEQYF
. . TRBJ1-1 TRBV28 TGTGCCAGCAGTTTTAGGGGATTGAACACTGAAGCTTTCTTT CASSFRGLNTEAFF
. TRBD1 TRBJ2-1 TRBV9 TGTGCCAGCAGCCGACAGGGGCCTGAGCAGTTCTTC CASSRQGPEQFF
. TRBD2 TRBJ2-3 TRBV7-8 TGTGCCAGCAGCATCCCGACTAGCGGGGGGCCGGGCACAGATACGCAGTATTTT CASSIPTSGGPGTDTQYF
. . TRBJ1-2 TRBV2 TGTGCCAGCAGTGATGGGGGCCTCTATGGCTACACCTTC CASSDGGLYGYTF
. . TRBJ1-2 TRBV5-4 TGTGCCAGCAGCTTTGTTAGCGACAGGTTTTATGGCTACACCTTC CASSFVSDRFYGYTF
. TRBD2 TRBJ2-7 TRBV4-3 TGCGCCAGCAGCCAAGGGACTAGTCAAACCTACGAGCAGTACTTC CASSQGTSQTYEQYF
. TRBD1 TRBJ1-5 TRBV27 TGTGCCAGCAGTTCGGGACAGGGGTTGGTTGCGAGCAATCAGCCCCAGCATTTT CASSSGQGLVASNQPQHF
once . TRBJ2-2 TRBV6-5 TGTGCCAGCAGTCATAAAAGGGGAGACACCGGGGAGCTGTTTTTT CASSHKRGDTGELFF
. TRBD1 TRBJ2-5 TRBV7-9 TGTGCCAGCAGCAAAACAGGGGCGTGGGAGACCCAGTACTTC CASSKTGAWETQYF
once TRBD2 TRBJ2-7 TRBV5-4 TGTGCCAGCAGCTCCCTTAGCGGGTCTTCCTACGAGCAGTACTTC CASSSLSGSSYEQYF
. . TRBJ2-5 TRBV30 TGTGCCTGGAGGCCACGACTAGGGGGCCTTCAAGAGACCCAGTACTTC CAWRPRLGGLQETQYF
. TRBD2 TRBJ2-1 TRBV7-2 TGTGCCAGCAGCACGGGACTAGCGACTTACATCTACAATGAGCAGTTCTTC CASSTGLATYIYNEQFF